This T cell receptor (beta chain) was obtained from a study of shared clonotypes between healthy human individuals. Study-level findings and limits: Expectations were that clonotype sharing among donors would be affected by sequencing depth. Generation of non-shared clonotypes was less probable than generation of clonotypes shared by all four donors.

Genomic DNA per cell subset filled all wells of several immunoSEQ plates. Clones were read by immunoSEQ multiplex PCR, and TCRdb kept only the in-frame ones, dropping some. The table includes roughly 1,500,000 clones, 95% to 99% detected once. The V and J ends lost 5 bases and 4 bases, in that order; junction bases with no gene match: 15. The CDR3 spans 17 residues. Germline loops: CDR1 MDHEN, CDR2 SYDVKM. Details on this clone: Its target is unknown.

The origin of this receptor is a man aged 25 to 45 in good health. Sample: naive CD4+ T cells sorted from blood. The subset is: CD45RA+ positively selected. The genes are TRBV28 and TRBJ2-3, with TRBD1 matching over 7 bases. The CDR3 is CASSTIRQGQAADTQYF. The CDR3 DNA reads TGTGCCAGCAGTACAATTAGACAGGGACAAGCGGCAGATACGCAGTATTTT.